This T cell receptor beta chain derives from a study of OX40 agonist ivuxolimab in advanced cancers. Study as a whole: Among those enrolled, mean age was 60 years (range about 23 to 90) and over 70% were male.

Germline CDR1 SGHVS, CDR2 FQNEAQ. This CDR3 has 14 residues. In regard to this clone: Its antigen is unidentified.

TCRdb's table, derived via immunoSEQ multiplex PCR, lists solely in-frame clones and lacks some. The sample includes some 50,000 clones, 81% of them seen just once. Study results and caveats: Expanded peripheral T cell antigen specificity was not determined.

The input for sequencing was CD4+ or CD8+ T cells sorted from blood, taken in a trial of the OX40 agonist ivuxolimab. The source is an adult with an advanced solid tumor such as melanoma, head and neck, liver or kidney cancer. V and J are TRBV7-8 and TRBJ1-2; possibly TRBD1 for D (6 bases). CDR3 DNA: TGTGAAAGAACTAAGTGGGGGCTAGACTATGGCTACACCTTC. This codes for CERTKWGLDYGYTF.